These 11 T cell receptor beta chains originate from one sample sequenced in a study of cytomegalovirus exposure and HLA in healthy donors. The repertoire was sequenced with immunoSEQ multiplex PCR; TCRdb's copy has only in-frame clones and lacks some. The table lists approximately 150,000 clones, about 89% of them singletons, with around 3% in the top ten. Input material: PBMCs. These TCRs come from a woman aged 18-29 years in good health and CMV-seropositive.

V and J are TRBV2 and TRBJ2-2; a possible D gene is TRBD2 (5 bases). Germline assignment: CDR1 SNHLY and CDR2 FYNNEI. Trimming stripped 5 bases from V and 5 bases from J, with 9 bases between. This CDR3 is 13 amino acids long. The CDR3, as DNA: TGTGCCAGCAGTCCCCGGGAAACCGGGGAGCTGTTTTTT. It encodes CASSPRETGELFF.

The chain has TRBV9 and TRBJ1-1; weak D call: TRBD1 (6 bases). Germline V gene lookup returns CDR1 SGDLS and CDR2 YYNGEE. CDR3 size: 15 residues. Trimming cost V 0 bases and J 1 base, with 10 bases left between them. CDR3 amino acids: CASSVEGGTNTEAFF. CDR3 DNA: TGTGCCAGCAGCGTAGAGGGGGGGACGAACACTGAAGCTTTCTTT. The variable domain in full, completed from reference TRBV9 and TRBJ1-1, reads DSGVTQTPKHLITATGQRVTLRCSPRSGDLSVYWYQQSLDQGLQFLIQYYNGEERAKGNILERFSAQQFPDLHSELNLSSLELGDSALYFCASSVEGGTNTEAFFGQGTRLTVV.

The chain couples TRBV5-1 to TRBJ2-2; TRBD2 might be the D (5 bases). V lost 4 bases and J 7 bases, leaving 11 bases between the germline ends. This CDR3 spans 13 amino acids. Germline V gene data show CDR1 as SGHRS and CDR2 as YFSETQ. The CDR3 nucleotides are TGCGCCAGCAGCCCCTTCGAGGGCGGGGAGCTGTTTTTT. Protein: CASSPFEGGELFF.

The CDR3 spells CASSPLGRENTEAFF. In DNA, the CDR3 is TGCGCCAGCAGCCCCCTAGGACGGGAGAACACTGAAGCTTTCTTT. The chain links TRBV4-1 to TRBJ1-1; D is unclear. The V end lost 4 bases, the J end lost 1 base, and 13 bases lay between the germline ends. The CDR3 sequence is 15 residues long. CDR1 is MGHRA, CDR2 YSYEKL, per germline.

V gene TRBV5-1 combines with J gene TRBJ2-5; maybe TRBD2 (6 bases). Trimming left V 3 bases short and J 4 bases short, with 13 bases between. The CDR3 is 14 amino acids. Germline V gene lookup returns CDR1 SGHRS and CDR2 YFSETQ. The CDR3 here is CASSWGTFRETQYF. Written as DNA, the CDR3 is TGCGCCAGCAGCTGGGGGACTTTCCGAGAGACCCAGTACTTC.

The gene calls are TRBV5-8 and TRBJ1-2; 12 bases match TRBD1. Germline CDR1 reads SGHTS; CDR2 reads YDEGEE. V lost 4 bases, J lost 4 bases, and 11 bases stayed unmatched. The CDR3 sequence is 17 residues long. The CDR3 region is CASSQSGTGGMGYGYTF. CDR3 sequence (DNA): TGTGCCAGCAGCCAGTCCGGGACAGGGGGCATGGGCTATGGCTACACCTTC.

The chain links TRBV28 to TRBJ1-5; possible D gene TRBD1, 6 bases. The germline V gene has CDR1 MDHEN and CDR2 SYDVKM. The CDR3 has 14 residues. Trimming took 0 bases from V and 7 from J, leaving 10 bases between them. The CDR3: CASSLWGARQPQHF. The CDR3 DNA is TGTGCCAGCAGTTTATGGGGGGCTCGGCAGCCCCAGCATTTT.

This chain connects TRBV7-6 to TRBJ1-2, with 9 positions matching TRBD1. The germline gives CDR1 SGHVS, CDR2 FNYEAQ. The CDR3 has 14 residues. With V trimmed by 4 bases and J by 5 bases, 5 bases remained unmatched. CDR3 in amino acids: CASSSLGTGYGYTF. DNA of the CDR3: TGTGCCAGCAGCTCCCTTGGGACAGGGTATGGCTACACCTTC.

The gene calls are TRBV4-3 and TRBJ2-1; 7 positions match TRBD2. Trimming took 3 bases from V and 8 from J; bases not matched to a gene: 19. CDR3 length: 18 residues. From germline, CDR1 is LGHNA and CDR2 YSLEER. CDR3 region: CASSHEARLASVSYEQFF. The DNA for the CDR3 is TGCGCCAGCAGCCACGAGGCTCGACTAGCCTCGGTATCGTATGAGCAGTTCTTC.

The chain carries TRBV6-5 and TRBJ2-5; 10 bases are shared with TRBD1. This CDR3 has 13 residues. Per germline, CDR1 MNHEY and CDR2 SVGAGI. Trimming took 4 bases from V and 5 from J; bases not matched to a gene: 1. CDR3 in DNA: TGTGCCAGCAGTTGGGACAGGGGCGAGACCCAGTACTTC. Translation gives CASSWDRGETQYF.

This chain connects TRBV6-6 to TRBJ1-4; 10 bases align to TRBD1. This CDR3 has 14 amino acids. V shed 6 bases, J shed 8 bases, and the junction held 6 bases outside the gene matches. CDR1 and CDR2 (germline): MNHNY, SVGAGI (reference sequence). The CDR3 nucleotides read TGTGCCAGCAGGCGACAGGGGGCGGGCGAAAAACTGTTTTTT. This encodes CASRRQGAGEKLFF.